This T cell receptor beta chain was profiled in a study of graft-versus-host responses after intestinal transplantation. On this clone: Its antigen is as yet unknown.

Profiling relied on immunoSEQ multiplex PCR, and the TCRdb table lists in-frame clones only, not all of them. The profile shows approximately 63,000 clones, about 94% of them singletons. CDR3 length equals 13 residues. The chain joins TRBV21-1 to TRBJ1-5. TRBV21-1 is a pseudogene segment. The receptor comes from a human donor who was the organ donor for an intestinal transplant. The sample here was unstimulated CD4+ T cells sorted from spleen or lymph node cells, taken before transplant. The CDR3 DNA follows: TGTGCCAGCAGCAAGGGGGGGAGTCAGCCCCAGCATTTT. Translating it yields CASSKGGSQPQHF.